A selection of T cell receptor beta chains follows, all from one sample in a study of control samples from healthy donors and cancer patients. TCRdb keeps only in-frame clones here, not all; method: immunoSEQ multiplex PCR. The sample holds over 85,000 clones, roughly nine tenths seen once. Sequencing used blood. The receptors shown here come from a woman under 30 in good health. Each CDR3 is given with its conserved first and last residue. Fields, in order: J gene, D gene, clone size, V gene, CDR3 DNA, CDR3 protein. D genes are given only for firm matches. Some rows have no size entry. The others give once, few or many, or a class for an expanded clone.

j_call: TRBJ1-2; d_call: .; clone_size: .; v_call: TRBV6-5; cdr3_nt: TGTGCCAGCAGAAGCCGGACAGATGGGAACTATGGCTACACCTTC; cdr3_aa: CASRSRTDGNYGYTF
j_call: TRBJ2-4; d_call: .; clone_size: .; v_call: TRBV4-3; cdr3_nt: TGCGCCAGCAGCCAAGATGCAGGGGCTGAGGGAAACATTCAGTACTTC; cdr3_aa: CASSQDAGAEGNIQYF
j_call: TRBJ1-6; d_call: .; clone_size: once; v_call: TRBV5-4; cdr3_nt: TGTGCCAGCAGCCCCGATGGAAGGCCTAATTCACCCCTCCACTTT; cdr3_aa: CASSPDGRPNSPLHF
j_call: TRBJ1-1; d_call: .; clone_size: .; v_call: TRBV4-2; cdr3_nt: TGTGCCAGCAGCCAAGAGATACCCGGGTTCGAAGCTTTCTTT; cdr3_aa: CASSQEIPGFEAFF
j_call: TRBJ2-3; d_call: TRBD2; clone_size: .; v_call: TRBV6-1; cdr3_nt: TGTGCCAGCAGTGATGGAGAAGCGGGGGTTACAGATACGCAGTATTTT; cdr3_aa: CASSDGEAGVTDTQYF
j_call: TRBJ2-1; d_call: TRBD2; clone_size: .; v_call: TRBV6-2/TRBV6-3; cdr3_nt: TGTGCCAGCAGTTACTCGGGACTAGCGGGAGGGCCTAGCTCGCTAGATGAGCAGTTCTTC; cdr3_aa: CASSYSGLAGGPSSLDEQFF
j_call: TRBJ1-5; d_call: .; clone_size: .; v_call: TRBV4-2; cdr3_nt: TGTGCCAGCAGCCAAGAGCGCAGGCCTAGCAATCAGCCCCAGCATTTT; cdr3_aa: CASSQERRPSNQPQHF
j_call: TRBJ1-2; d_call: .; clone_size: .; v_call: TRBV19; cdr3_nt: TGTGCCAGTAGTGTACAGGGCCTTGGCTACACCTTC; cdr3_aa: CASSVQGLGYTF
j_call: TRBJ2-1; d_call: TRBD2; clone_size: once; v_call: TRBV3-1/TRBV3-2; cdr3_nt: TGTGCCAGCAGCCTTAGCGGGAGTAAGGGTGAGCAGTTCTTC; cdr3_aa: CASSLSGSKGEQFF
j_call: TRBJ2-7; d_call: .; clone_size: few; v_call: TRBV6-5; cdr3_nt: TGTGCCAGCACCCAGGGGTCGGCAGGGCGGCAGTACTTC; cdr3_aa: CASTQGSAGRQYF
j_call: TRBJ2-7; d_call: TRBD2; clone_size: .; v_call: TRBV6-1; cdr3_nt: TGTGCCAGCAGTGAAGACGGGACTAGCCTCTTC; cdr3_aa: CASSEDGTSLF
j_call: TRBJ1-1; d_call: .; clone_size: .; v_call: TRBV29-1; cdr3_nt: TGCAGCGTCTTGACAGAGACGACATACACTGAAGCTTTCTTT; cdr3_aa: CSVLTETTYTEAFF
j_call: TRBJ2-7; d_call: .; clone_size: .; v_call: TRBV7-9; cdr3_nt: TGTGCCAGCAGCTTGGGCCCGGGTGGAGAGCAGTACTTC; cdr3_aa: CASSLGPGGEQYF
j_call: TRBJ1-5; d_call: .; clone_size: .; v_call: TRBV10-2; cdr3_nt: TGCGCCAGCAGTGAGGGGTGGGCTTTGGGCAATCAGCCCCAGCATTTT; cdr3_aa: CASSEGWALGNQPQHF
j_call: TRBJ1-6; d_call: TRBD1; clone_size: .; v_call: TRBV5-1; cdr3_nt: TGCGCCAGCAGCTTGACCACAGGGGGTTATGATTCACCCCTCCACTTT; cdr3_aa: CASSLTTGGYDSPLHF
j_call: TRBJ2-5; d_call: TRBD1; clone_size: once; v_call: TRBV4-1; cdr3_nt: TGCGCCAGCAGCCAAGAAACAGGGGGCAAACTGGCGGAGACCCAGTACTTC; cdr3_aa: CASSQETGGKLAETQYF
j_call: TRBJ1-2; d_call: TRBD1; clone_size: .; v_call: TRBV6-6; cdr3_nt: TGTGCCAGCAGTTACGAGACAGGGTCCGATGGCTACACCTTC; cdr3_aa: CASSYETGSDGYTF
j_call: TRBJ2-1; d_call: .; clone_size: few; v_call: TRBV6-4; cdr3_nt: TGTGCCAGCAGTGACTCTTTAGGGACCTACAATGAGCAGTTCTTC; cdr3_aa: CASSDSLGTYNEQFF
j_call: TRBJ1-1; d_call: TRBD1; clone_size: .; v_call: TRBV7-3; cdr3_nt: TGTGCCAGCAGCCCAGGGGGCGCTTCCCCTGAAGCTTTCTTT; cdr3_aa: CASSPGGASPEAFF
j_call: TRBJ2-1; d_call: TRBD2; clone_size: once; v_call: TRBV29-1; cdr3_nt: TGCAGCGTTACGGGACTAGCGCGTAATGAGCAGTTCTTC; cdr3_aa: CSVTGLARNEQFF
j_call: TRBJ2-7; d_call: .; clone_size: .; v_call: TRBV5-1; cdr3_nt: TGCGCCAGCAGCTTGATAGGGTATCCCCACTACGAGCAGTACTTC; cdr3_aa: CASSLIGYPHYEQYF
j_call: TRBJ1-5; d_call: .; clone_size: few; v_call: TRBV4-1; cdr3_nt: TGCGCCAGCAGCCAAGACTTGGCGGGGACGGTCGAACAGCCCCAGCATTTT; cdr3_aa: CASSQDLAGTVEQPQHF
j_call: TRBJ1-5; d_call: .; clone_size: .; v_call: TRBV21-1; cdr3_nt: TGTGCCAGCATCTACAGAAATCAGCCCCAGCATTTT; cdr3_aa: CASIYRNQPQHF
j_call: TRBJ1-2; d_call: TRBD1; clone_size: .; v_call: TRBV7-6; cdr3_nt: TGTGCCAGCAGCTTGGGGAAGACCTCGGGACAGGGGGCAAGATATGGCTACACCTTC; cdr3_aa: CASSLGKTSGQGARYGYTF
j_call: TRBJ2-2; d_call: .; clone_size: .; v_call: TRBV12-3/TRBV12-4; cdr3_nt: TGTGCCAGCAGCGAAAACACCGGGGAGCTGTTTTTT; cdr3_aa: CASSENTGELFF
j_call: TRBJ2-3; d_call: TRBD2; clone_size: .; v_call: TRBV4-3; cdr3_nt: TGCGCCAGCAGCCAAGGGACTAGCGGGAGGTTGGTTACGCAGTATTTT; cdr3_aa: CASSQGTSGRLVTQYF
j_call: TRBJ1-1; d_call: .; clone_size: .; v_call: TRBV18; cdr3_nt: TGTGCCAGCTCACCTCTTAGACCGGAGAACACTGAAGCTTTCTTT; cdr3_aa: CASSPLRPENTEAFF
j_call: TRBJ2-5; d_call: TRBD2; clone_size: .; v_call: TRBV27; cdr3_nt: TGTGCCAGCAGTTTATCGACTAGCGGGGGGGCCGTTGCGCCCCAGTACTTC; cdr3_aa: CASSLSTSGGAVAPQYF
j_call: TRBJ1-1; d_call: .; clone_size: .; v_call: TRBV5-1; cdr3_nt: TGCGCCAGCAGCTTACAGGGTTCGCGAGAAGCTTTCTTT; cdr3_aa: CASSLQGSREAFF
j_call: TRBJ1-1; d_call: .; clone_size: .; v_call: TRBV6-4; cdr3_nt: TGTGCCAGCAGTGACTTACGCACCACAGTGCTTACTGAAGCTTTCTTT; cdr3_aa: CASSDLRTTVLTEAFF
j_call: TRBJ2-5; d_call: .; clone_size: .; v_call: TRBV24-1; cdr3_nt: TGTGCCACCAGTGATTTAGCCCTAGACCAAGAGACCCAGTACTTC; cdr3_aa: CATSDLALDQETQYF
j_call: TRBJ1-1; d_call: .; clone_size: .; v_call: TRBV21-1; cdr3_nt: TGTGCCAGCACTTCAACCCCACCTTTGAATAACGGGACTGAAGCTTTCTTT; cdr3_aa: CASTSTPPLNNGTEAFF
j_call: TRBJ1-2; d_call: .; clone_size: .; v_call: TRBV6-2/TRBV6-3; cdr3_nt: TGTGCCAGCAGCCCATACCCTCATGGCTACACCTTC; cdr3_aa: CASSPYPHGYTF
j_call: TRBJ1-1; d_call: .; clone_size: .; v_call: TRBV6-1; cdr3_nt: TGTGCCAGCAGTGAATTAGCAGGGGCCGGCACTGAAGCTTTCTTT; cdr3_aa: CASSELAGAGTEAFF
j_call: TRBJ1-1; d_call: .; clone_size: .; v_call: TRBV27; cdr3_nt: TGTGCCAGCAGTTTATTTTTTGCGATCTCGAACACTGAAGCTTTCTTT; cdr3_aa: CASSLFFAISNTEAFF
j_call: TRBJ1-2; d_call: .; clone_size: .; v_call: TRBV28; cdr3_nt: TGTGCCAGCAACTCAGGGGTCGGCTACACCTTC; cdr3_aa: CASNSGVGYTF
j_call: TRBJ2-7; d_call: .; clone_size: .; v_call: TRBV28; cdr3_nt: TGTGCCAGCACCCGCACAGGCGCCTACGAGCAGTACTTC; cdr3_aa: CASTRTGAYEQYF
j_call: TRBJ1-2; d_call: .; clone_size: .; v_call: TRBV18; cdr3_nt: TGTGCCAGCTCACCACCGGAAAATCCTAACTATGGCTACACCTTC; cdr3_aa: CASSPPENPNYGYTF
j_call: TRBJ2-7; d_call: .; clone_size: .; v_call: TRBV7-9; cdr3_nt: TGTGCCAGCAGCAGGGAAAGTTTAACCTACGAGCAGTACTTC; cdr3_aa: CASSRESLTYEQYF
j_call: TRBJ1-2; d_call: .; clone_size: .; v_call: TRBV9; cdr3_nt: TGTGCCAGCAGCGTAGTAGCCTATGGCTACACCTTC; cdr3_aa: CASSVVAYGYTF
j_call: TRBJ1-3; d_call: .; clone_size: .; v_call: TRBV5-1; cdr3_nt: TGCGCCAGCAGGGTGGACAGAAGCTCTGGAAACACCATATATTTT; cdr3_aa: CASRVDRSSGNTIYF
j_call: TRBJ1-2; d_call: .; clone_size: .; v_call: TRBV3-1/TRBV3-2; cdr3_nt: TGTGCCAGCAGCCCACACACCAACATTTTGCCCAGGGGCTACACCTTC; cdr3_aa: CASSPHTNILPRGYTF
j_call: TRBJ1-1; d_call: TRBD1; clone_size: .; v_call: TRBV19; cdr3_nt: TGTGCCAGTAGTATAGATCACAGGGGATCCCCTGAAGCTTTCTTT; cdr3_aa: CASSIDHRGSPEAFF
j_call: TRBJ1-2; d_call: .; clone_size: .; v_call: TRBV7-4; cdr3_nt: TGTGCCAGCAGCCCAACGACCACAGGGAGAGGCTACACCTTC; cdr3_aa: CASSPTTTGRGYTF
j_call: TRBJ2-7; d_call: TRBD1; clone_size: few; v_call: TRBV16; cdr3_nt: TGTGCCAGCAGCCCGAGGCCGGGACAGACGGGCTACGAGCAGTACTTC; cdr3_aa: CASSPRPGQTGYEQYF
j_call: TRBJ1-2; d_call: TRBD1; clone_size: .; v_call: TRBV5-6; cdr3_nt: TGTGCCAGCACACAGGGGCCTAACTATGGCTACACCTTC; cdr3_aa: CASTQGPNYGYTF
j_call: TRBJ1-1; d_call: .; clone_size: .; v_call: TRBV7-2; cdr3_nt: TGTGCCAGACATAGGGGTATCTCTGAAGCTTTCTTT; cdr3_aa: CARHRGISEAFF
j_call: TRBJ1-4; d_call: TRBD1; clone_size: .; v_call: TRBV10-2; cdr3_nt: TGCGCCAGCAGTGAAGGACAGGGCCTACCCGTAGATGAAAAACTGTTTTTT; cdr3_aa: CASSEGQGLPVDEKLFF
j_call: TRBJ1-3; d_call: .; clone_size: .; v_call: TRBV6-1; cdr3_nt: TGTGCCGCCGTCGACCGAACTTCTGGAAACACCATATATTTT; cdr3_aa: CAAVDRTSGNTIYF
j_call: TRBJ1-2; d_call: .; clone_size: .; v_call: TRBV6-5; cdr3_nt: TGTGCCAGCAGTTACGGAGGGGTAGACTATGGCTACACCTTC; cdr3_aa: CASSYGGVDYGYTF
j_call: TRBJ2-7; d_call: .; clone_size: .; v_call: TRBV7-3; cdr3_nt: TGTGCCAGCAGCCCCTCGGGCGGCAACGAGCAGTACTTC; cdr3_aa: CASSPSGGNEQYF
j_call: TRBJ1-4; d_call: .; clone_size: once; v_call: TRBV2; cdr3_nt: TGTGCCAGCAGTCCGGGGACGGCTGAAAAACTGTTTTTT; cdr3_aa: CASSPGTAEKLFF